A single sample gave rise to the 7 T cell receptor beta chains below, sequenced in a study of blood T cell repertoires in COVID-19. Libraries were prepared by immunoSEQ multiplex PCR; TCRdb keeps only in-frame clonotypes and omits some of them. The sample yields fewer than 400,000 clones, 75% to 90% seen once. Sequenced: peripheral blood. Receptor source: a woman in her twenties or thirties with COVID-19, enrolled during active disease.

The chain couples TRBV9 to TRBJ1-1, with 9 bases fitting TRBD1. After removal of 1 base from V and 4 bases from J, the junction contained 11 bases not matched to a gene. Germline V gene lookup returns CDR1 SGDLS and CDR2 YYNGEE. The CDR3 is made up of 17 amino acids. CDR3 region: CASSVLPPGTGSTEAFF. The DNA for the CDR3 is TGTGCCAGCAGCGTACTACCCCCCGGGACAGGGAGCACTGAAGCTTTCTTT.

CDR3 sequence reads: CASSQPLRNSPLHF. DNA for the CDR3: TGCGCCAGCAGCCAACCCCTAAGAAATTCACCCCTCCACTTT. This chain uses TRBV23-1 with TRBJ1-6; D gene ambiguous. TRBV23-1 is reported as an ORF; its role is uncertain. Trimming took 6 bases from V and 7 from J, leaving 13 bases between them. The CDR3 totals 14 residues.

The chain has TRBV11-3 and TRBJ2-1; D perhaps matches TRBD2 (7 bases). Per germline, CDR1 SGHNT and CDR2 YENEEA. The CDR3 is made up of 15 amino acids. Trimming shortened V by 6 bases and J by 5 bases, and 17 bases separated the two germline ends. The CDR3 spells CASSRGGAGDNEQFF. CDR3 bases: TGTGCCAGCAGTCGTGGGGGGGCAGGGGACAATGAGCAGTTCTTC.

The chain uses TRBV24-1 and TRBJ1-5; no clear D gene. CDR3 length: 16 amino acids. Germline-derived CDR1 and CDR2 are KGHDR and SFDVKD. Between the trimmed V and J ends, which lost 2 bases and 5 bases, there was a span of 15 bases. The CDR3 coding sequence is TGTGCCACCAGTGATTCGGGCCGGGGATGGGATCAGCCCCAGCATTTT. Its protein product is CATSDSGRGWDQPQHF.

This clone was found once. The rearrangement uses TRBV5-1 and TRBJ1-1; unclear D gene. Germline CDR1 is SGHRS and CDR2 is YFSETQ. The V gene lost 0 bases and the J gene lost 7 bases, with 7 bases spanning the gap. The CDR3 contains 12 residues. The CDR3 bases are TGCGCCAGCAGCTTGGACGGGGATGAAGCTTTCTTT. This encodes CASSLDGDEAFF.

This rearrangement joins TRBV5-1 to TRBJ2-3, with 12 bases that match TRBD2. The CDR3 covers 16 residues. Germline CDR1 reads SGHRS; CDR2 reads YFSETQ. The V segment lost 5 bases and the J segment 2 bases; nucleotides outside the gene matches: 6. This CDR3 reads CASREGLAGITDTQYF. CDR3 DNA sequence: TGCGCCAGCAGAGAAGGACTAGCGGGGATCACAGATACGCAGTATTTT. The variable domain in full, completed from reference TRBV5-1 and TRBJ2-3, reads KAGVTQTPRYLIKTRGQQVTLSCSPISGHRSVSWYQQTPGQGLQFLFEYFSETQRNKGNFPGRFSGRQFSNSRSEMNVSTLELGDSALYLCASREGLAGITDTQYFGPGTRLTVL.

V is TRBV7-9 and J is TRBJ2-1; D may be TRBD1 (5 bases). The germline V gene encodes CDR1 SEHNR and CDR2 FQNEAQ (reference sequence). The length of the CDR3 is 19 residues. Deletions cut 2 bases from V and 10 bases from J, with 30 bases between. The CDR3 sequence is CASSLPLLLWPRKTAEQFF. The CDR3 region has the DNA TGTGCCAGCAGCTTACCCCTCCTCCTCTGGCCACGGAAGACAGCCGAGCAGTTCTTC.